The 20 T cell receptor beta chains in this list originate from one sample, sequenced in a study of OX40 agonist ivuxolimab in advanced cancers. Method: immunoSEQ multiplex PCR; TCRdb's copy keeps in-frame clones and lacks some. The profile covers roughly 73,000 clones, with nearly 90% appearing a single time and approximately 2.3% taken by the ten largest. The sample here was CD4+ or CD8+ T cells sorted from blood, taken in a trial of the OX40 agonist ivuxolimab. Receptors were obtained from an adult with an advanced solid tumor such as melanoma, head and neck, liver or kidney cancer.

The CDR3 loop is CASSLRLAGGQEQYF. CDR3 coding DNA: TGTGCCAGCAGCTTAAGACTAGCGGGAGGGCAAGAACAGTACTTC. The chain is built from TRBV5-6 and TRBJ2-7, with 14 bases matching TRBD2. CDR1 is SGHDT and CDR2 is YYEEEE in the germline V gene. Trimming at V came to 2 bases and at J to 10 bases, leaving 8 bases not matched to a gene. The CDR3 covers 15 residues.

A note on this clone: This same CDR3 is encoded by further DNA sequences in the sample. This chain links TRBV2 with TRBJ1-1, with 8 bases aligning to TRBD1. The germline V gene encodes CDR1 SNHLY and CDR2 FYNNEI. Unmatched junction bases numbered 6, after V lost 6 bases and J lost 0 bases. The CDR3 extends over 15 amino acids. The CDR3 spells CASSGQGAMNTEAFF. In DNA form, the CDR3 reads TGTGCCAGCAGCGGCCAGGGGGCGATGAACACTGAAGCTTTCTTT.

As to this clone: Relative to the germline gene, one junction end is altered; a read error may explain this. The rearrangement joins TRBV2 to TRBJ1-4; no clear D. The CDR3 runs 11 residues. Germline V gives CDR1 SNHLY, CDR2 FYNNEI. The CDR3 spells CASTVGEKLFF. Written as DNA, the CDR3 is TGTGCTAGCACCGTGGGTGAAAAACTGTTTTTT. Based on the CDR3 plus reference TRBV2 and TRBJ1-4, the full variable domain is EPEVTQTPSHQVTQMGQEVILRCVPISNHLYFYWYRQILGQKVEFLVSFYNNEISEKSEIFDDQFSVERPDGSNFTLKIRSTKLEDSAMYFCASTVGEKLFFGSGTQLSVL.

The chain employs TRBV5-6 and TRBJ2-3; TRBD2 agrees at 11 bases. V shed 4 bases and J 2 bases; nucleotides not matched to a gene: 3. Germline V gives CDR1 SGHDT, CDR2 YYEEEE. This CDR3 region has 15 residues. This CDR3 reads CASSRTSGFTDTQYF. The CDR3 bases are TGTGCCAGCAGCCGGACTAGCGGGTTCACAGATACGCAGTATTTT.

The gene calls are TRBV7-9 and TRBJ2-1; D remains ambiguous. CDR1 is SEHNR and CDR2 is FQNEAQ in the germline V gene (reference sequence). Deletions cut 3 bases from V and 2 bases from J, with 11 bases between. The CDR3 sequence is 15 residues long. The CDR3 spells CASSFWTGPYNEQFF. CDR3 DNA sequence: TGTGCCAGCAGCTTCTGGACCGGGCCCTACAATGAGCAGTTCTTC.

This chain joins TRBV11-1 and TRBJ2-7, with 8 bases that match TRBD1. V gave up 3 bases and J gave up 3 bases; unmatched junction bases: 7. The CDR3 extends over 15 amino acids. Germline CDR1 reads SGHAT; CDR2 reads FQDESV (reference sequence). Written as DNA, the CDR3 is TGTGCCAGCAGCTTCCGACAGGGGACGATCTACGAGCAGTACTTC. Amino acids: CASSFRQGTIYEQYF.

In DNA form, the CDR3 reads TGTGCCAGCTCACCGGCCGGTTCCGTAGGGGGGTTTCGTTCACCCCTCCACTTT. Protein: CASSPAGSVGGFRSPLHF. The rearrangement joins TRBV18 to TRBJ1-6, with a weak D call TRBD1 (6 bases). This CDR3 is 18 amino acids long. Germline loops: CDR1 KGHSH, CDR2 LQKENI. Trimming took 3 bases from V and 9 from J, leaving 24 bases between them.

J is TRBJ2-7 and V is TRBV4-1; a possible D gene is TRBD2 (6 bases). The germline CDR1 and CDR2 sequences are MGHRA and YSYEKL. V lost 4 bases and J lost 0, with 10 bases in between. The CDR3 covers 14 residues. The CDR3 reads CASSRGTVSYEQYF. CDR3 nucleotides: TGCGCCAGCAGCCGCGGGACGGTCTCCTACGAGCAGTACTTC.

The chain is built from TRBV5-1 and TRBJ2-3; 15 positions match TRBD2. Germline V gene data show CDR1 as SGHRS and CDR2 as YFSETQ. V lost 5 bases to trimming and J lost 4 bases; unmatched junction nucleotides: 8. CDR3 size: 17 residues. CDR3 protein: CASSYGLAGGLADTQYF. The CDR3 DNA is TGCGCCAGCAGTTACGGACTAGCGGGGGGGCTAGCAGATACGCAGTATTTT.

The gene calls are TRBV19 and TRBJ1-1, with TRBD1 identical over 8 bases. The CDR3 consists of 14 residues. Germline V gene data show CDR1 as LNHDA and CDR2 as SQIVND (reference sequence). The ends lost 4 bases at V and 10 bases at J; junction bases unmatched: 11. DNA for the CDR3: TGTGCCAGTAGTAATCGGCCGACAGGGGACCTAGCTTTCTTT. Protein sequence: CASSNRPTGDLAFF.

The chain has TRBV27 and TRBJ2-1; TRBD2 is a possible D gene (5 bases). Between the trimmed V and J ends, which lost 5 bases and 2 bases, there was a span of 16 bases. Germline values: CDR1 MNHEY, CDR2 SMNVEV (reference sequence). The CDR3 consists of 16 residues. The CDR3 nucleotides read TGTGCCAGCAGTCTCCTTCCGGACTCGACCTACAATGAGCAGTTCTTC. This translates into CASSLLPDSTYNEQFF.

The CDR3 sequence: CASSFSGQGAVGYTF. In DNA, the CDR3 is TGTGCCAGCAGCTTTTCGGGACAGGGGGCGGTAGGCTACACCTTC. The genes are TRBV5-5 and TRBJ1-2; 12 positions match TRBD1. The CDR3 spans 15 residues. Trimming removed 2 bases from V and 8 bases from J; junction bases left unmatched: 7. Germline assignment: CDR1 SGHKS and CDR2 YYEKEE (reference sequence).

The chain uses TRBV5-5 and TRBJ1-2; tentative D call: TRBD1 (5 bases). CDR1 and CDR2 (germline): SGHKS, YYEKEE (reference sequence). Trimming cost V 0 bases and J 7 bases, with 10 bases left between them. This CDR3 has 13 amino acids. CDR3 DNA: TGTGCCAGCAGCTTGGTCGCTGGGGGTGGCTACACCTTC. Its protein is CASSLVAGGGYTF.

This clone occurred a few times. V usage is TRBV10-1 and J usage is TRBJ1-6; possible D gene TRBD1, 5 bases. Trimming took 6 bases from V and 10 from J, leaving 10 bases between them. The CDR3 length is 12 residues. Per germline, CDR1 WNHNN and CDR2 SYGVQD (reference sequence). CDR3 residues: CASRSGESPLHF. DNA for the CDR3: TGCGCCAGCAGATCGGGGGAATCACCCCTCCACTTT.

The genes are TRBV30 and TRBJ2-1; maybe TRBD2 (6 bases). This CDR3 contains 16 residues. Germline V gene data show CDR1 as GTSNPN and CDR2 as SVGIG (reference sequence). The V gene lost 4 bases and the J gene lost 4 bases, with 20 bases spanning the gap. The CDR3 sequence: CAWKTRRAQGYNEQFF. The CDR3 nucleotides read TGTGCCTGGAAAACACGGAGGGCCCAGGGATACAATGAGCAGTTCTTC. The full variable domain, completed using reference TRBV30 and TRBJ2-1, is SQTIHQWPATLVQPVGSPLSLECTVEGTSNPNLYWYRQAAGRGLQLLFYSVGIGQISSEVPQNLSASRPQDRQFILSSKKLLLSDSGFYLCAWKTRRAQGYNEQFFGPGTRLTVL.

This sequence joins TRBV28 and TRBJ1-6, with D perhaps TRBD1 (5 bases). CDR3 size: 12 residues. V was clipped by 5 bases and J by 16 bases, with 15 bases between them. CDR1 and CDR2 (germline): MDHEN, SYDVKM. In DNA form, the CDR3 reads TGTGCCAGCAGTGTCCCGGGGCCCCGGCTCCACTTT. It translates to CASSVPGPRLHF.

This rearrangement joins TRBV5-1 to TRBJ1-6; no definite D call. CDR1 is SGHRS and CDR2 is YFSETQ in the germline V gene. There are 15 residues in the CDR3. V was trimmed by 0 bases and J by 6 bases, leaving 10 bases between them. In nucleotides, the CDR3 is TGCGCCAGCAGCTTGGAAGGCAGGAGTAATTCACCCCTCCACTTT. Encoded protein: CASSLEGRSNSPLHF.

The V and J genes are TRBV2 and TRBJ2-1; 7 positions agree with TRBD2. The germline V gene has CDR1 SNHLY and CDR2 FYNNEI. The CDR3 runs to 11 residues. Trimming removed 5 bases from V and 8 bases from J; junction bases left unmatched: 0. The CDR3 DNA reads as TGTGCCAGCAGTCTAGCGGATGAGCAGTTCTTC. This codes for CASSLADEQFF.

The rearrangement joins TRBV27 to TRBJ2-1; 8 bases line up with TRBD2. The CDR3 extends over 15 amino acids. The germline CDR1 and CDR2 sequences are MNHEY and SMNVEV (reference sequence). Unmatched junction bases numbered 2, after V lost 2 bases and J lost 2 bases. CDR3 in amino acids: CASSLSGGPYNEQFF. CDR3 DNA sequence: TGTGCCAGCAGTTTAAGCGGGGGCCCCTACAATGAGCAGTTCTTC.

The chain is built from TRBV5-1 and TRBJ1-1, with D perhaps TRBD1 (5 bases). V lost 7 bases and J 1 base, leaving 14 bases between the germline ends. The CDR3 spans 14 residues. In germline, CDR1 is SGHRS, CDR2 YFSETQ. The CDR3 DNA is TGCGCCAGCGGGACCCCCTCAGCGAACACTGAAGCTTTCTTT. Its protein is CASGTPSANTEAFF.